The entry below gives a single T cell receptor (beta chain) sequence along with its context. What antigen it recognizes has not been identified. Base qualities are not provided; no much larger clone lies one nucleotide away. The library was produced with the immunoSEQ multiplex PCR assay. TCRdb mirrors the immuneACCESS table, restricted to in-frame sequences. Some clones are absent from its copies; in checked studies, under half trace to an unresolved V gene, and the reason for the others is unknown. Within this sample are about 53,000 clones, with about nine tenths of them counted one time only. In total, the top ten clones hold around 15% of the sample. These data belong to a study of control samples from healthy donors and cancer patients (dated by TCRdb to the early 2020s). The junction carries 17 bases between V and J, which are trimmed by 6 bases and 5 bases respectively. The germline V gene gives CDR1 as MDHEN and CDR2 as SYDVKM. The CDR3 runs 15 residues from the cysteine to the phenylalanine. Only the CDR3 DNA is retained, 45 bases long and in frame from the first base.

The chain employs TRBV28 and TRBJ1-5; matching of 6 bases hints at TRBD1 as the D gene. The sample was PBMCs. This receptor was identified in a man between 60 and 75 years old with head and neck cancer. The CDR3 corresponds to CASRGSQGFYQPQHF. The DNA sequence is as follows: TGTGCCAGCAGGGGATCTCAGGGGTTCTATCAGCCCCAGCATTTT.